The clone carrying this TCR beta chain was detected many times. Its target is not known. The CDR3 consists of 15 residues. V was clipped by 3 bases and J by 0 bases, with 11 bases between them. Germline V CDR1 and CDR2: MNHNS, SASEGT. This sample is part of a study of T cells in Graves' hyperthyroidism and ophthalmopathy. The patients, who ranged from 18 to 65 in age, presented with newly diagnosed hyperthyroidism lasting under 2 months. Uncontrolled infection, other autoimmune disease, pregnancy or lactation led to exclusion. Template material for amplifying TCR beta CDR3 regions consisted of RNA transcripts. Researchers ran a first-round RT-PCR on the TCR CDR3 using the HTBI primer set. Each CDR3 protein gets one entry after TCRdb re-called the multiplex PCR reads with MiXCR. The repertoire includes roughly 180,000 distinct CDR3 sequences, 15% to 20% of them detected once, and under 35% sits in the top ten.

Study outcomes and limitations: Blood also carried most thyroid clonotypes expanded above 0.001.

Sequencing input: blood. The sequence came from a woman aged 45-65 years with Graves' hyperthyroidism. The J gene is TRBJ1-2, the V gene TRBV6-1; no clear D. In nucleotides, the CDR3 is TGTGCCAGCAGTGAGGCGAGCATCACTAACTATGGCTACACCTTC. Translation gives CASSEASITNYGYTF.